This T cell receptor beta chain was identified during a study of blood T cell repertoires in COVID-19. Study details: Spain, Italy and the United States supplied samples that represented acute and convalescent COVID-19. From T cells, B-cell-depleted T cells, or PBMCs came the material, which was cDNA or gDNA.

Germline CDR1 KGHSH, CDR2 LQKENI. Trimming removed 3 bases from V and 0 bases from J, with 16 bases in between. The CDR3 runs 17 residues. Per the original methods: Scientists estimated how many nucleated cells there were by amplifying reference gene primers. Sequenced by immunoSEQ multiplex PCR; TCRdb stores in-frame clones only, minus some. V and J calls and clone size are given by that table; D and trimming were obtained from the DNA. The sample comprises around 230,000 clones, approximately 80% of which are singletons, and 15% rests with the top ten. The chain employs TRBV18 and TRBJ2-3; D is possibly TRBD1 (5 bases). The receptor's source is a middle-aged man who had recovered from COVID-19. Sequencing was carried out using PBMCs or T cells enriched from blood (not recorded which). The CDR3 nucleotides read TGTGCCAGCTCACCGGTTCCAGGGTCTCCTAGCACAGATACGCAGTATTTT. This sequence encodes CASSPVPGSPSTDTQYF.